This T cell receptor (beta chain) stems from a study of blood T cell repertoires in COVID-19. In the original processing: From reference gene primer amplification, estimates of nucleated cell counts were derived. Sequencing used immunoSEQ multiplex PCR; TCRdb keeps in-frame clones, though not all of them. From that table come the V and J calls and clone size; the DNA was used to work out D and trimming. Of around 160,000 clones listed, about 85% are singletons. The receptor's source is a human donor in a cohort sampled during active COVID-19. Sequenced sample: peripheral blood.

The chain's CDR3 is CAWSPDYEYEQYF. The DNA of the CDR3 is TGTGCCTGGAGTCCAGACTACGAATACGAGCAGTACTTC. This chain uses TRBV30 with TRBJ2-7; a weak D match, TRBD2 (5 bases). The CDR3 extends over 13 amino acids. Between the trimmed V and J ends, which lost 2 bases and 4 bases, there was a span of 12 bases. Per the germline V gene, CDR1 is GTSNPN and CDR2 is SVGIG (reference sequence). Together with reference TRBV30 and TRBJ2-7, the CDR3 gives the full variable domain: SQTIHQWPATLVQPVGSPLSLECTVEGTSNPNLYWYRQAAGRGLQLLFYSVGIGQISSEVPQNLSASRPQDRQFILSSKKLLLSDSGFYLCAWSPDYEYEQYFGPGTRLTVT.